Below are 20 T cell receptor beta chains sequenced from a single sample in a study of T cell repertoires in ileal Crohn's disease. Measured with immunoSEQ multiplex PCR; TCRdb has only the in-frame clones, and not every one. This sample yields thousands of clones, of which approximately 79% are seen a single time; approximately 43% belongs to the top ten. Time point meaning: proximal margin of the surgical specimen (macroscopically non-inflamed). Sequencing was done on a sample of ileal tissue. The receptors here all came from an adult with Crohn's disease.

The rearrangement uses TRBV28 and TRBJ1-1; weak D call: TRBD1 (6 bases). This CDR3 spans 15 amino acids. Germline lookup yields CDR1 MDHEN and CDR2 SYDVKM. Trimming removed 2 bases at V and 10 bases at J, with 20 bases between. The CDR3 nucleotides are TGTGCCAGCAGTTTAGGGACAAGGGGTCGGGATCGAGCTTTCTTT. Amino acids: CASSLGTRGRDRAFF.

The chain is built from TRBV9 and TRBJ2-5, with 7 bases fitting TRBD1. The CDR3 totals 15 residues. Germline lookup yields CDR1 SGDLS and CDR2 YYNGEE. Trimming removed 3 bases from V and 2 bases from J; junction bases left unmatched: 7. CDR3 in amino acids: CASSGSTGPQETQYF. The CDR3, as DNA: TGTGCCAGCAGCGGATCGACAGGGCCTCAAGAGACCCAGTACTTC.

This clone was counted once. Here the CDR3 reads CASSVGRPNTEAFF. DNA for the CDR3: TGTGCCAGCAGTGTAGGACGGCCGAACACTGAAGCTTTCTTT. The chain couples TRBV6-1 to TRBJ1-1; D call uncertain. Between the trimmed V and J ends, which lost 4 bases and 1 base, there was a span of 10 bases. CDR1 and CDR2 from the germline V gene are MNHNS and SASEGT. The CDR3 extends over 14 amino acids.

V and J are TRBV14 and TRBJ1-5; D unresolved. CDR1 SGHDN and CDR2 FVKESK come from the germline V gene. This CDR3 contains 14 residues. Trimming took off 2 bases at V and 3 bases at J, with 8 bases between the two ends. CDR3: CASSQSYLNQPQHF. In nucleotides, the CDR3 is TGTGCCAGCAGCCAATCTTACCTCAATCAGCCCCAGCATTTT.

The V call is TRBV2, the J call TRBJ2-5; the D is unclear. V lost 2 bases, J lost 2 bases, and 15 bases lay in between. CDR3 length: 16 amino acids. Germline V lookup: CDR1 SNHLY, CDR2 FYNNEI. DNA for the CDR3: TGTGCCAGCAGTGAATATCGGGCAAGGGCTCAAGAGACCCAGTACTTC. It codes for CASSEYRARAQETQYF. Drawing the rest from reference TRBV2 and TRBJ2-5, the complete variable domain is EPEVTQTPSHQVTQMGQEVILRCVPISNHLYFYWYRQILGQKVEFLVSFYNNEISEKSEIFDDQFSVERPDGSNFTLKIRSTKLEDSAMYFCASSEYRARAQETQYFGPGTRLLVL.

This clone was seen a handful of times. V is TRBV27 and J is TRBJ2-7, with TRBD2 identical over 13 bases. With V trimmed by 6 bases and J by 0 bases, 14 bases remained unmatched. The germline gives CDR1 MNHEY, CDR2 SMNVEV (reference sequence). The CDR3 extends over 19 amino acids. The chain's CDR3 is CASRRTWTSGSPTSYEQYF. The CDR3 region has the DNA TGTGCCAGCAGGCGAACCTGGACTAGCGGGAGCCCGACCTCCTACGAGCAGTACTTC.

Remarks on this clone: Other DNA variants within this sample encode the same CDR3. The genes are TRBV13 and TRBJ2-1; TRBD1 or TRBD2 may be the D gene (6 bases each). The V gene lost 2 bases and the J gene lost 1 base, with 9 bases spanning the gap. Germline V gene sequence: CDR1 PRHDT, CDR2 FYEKMQ (reference sequence). There are 15 residues in the CDR3. CDR3 coding DNA: TGTGCCAGCAGCTTAACAGGGAGGTCCTACAATGAGCAGTTCTTC. This gives the protein CASSLTGRSYNEQFF. The whole variable domain, filled in from reference TRBV13 and TRBJ2-1, reads AAGVIQSPRHLIKEKRETATLKCYPIPRHDTVYWYQQGPGQDPQFLISFYEKMQSDKGSIPDRFSAQQFSDYHSELNMSSLELGDSALYFCASSLTGRSYNEQFFGPGTRLTVL.

J is TRBJ2-2 and V is TRBV7-2; TRBD1 might be the D (5 bases). The V and J ends lost 5 bases and 4 bases respectively, with 8 bases between them. CDR1 and CDR2 (germline): SGHTA, FQGNSA. The CDR3 consists of 13 residues. The CDR3 DNA follows: TGTGCCAGCAGCACACAGGTCACCGGGGAGCTGTTTTTT. It translates to CASSTQVTGELFF.

V is TRBV7-2 and J is TRBJ2-2, with TRBD2 matching over 10 bases. This CDR3 spans 18 amino acids. The trim removed 4 bases at V and 2 bases at J, leaving 10 bases unmatched. Germline loops: CDR1 SGHTA, CDR2 FQGNSA. CDR3 protein: CASSSALLAGINTGELFF. The CDR3 coding sequence is TGTGCCAGCAGCTCGGCCCTACTAGCGGGGATCAACACCGGGGAGCTGTTTTTT.

This clone was seen once. This chain connects TRBV20-1 to TRBJ1-2; D is unresolved. V lost 3 bases to trimming and J lost 8 bases, with 10 bases between them. The germline gives CDR1 DFQATT, CDR2 SNEGSKA (reference sequence). The CDR3 has 11 amino acids. CDR3 sequence reads: CSASSQYGYTF. DNA for the CDR3: TGCAGTGCTAGTTCGCAATACGGCTACACCTTC.

With regard to this clone: An end of the junction does not agree with germline; a read error may underlie this. The chain has TRBV9 and TRBJ2-3, with 8 nucleotides matching TRBD2. There are 14 residues in the CDR3. From germline, CDR1 is SGDLS and CDR2 YYNGEE. CDR3 sequence (DNA): TGTGCCAGCAGCCCCCGGACTAGCATAGATACGCAGTATTTT. It specifies CASSPRTSIDTQYF.

The chain carries TRBV18 and TRBJ1-2; 10 nucleotides match TRBD1. Trimming took 4 bases from V and 4 from J; bases not matched to a gene: 3. The CDR3 has 14 amino acids. Germline CDR1 reads KGHSH; CDR2 reads LQKENI. CDR3 in DNA: TGTGCCAGCTCACAAGGACAGGGGGGCTATGGCTACACCTTC. It is translated as CASSQGQGGYGYTF. The full variable domain, its missing parts supplied by reference TRBV18 and TRBJ1-2, is NAGVMQNPRHLVRRRGQEARLRCSPMKGHSHVYWYRQLPEEGLKFMVYLQKENIIDESGMPKERFSAEFPKEGPSILRIQQVVRGDSAAYFCASSQGQGGYGYTFGSGTRLTVV.

V gene TRBV2 combines with J gene TRBJ1-4; 7 positions match TRBD1. The germline V gene encodes CDR1 SNHLY and CDR2 FYNNEI. CDR3 size: 14 residues. J gave up 4 bases and V 7 bases, and 6 bases lay outside the gene matches. CDR3 in DNA: TGTGCCAGCAATGATCCAGGGGGTAATGAAAAACTGTTTTTT. Residues: CASNDPGGNEKLFF.

This chain uses TRBV6-1 with TRBJ2-7; D may correspond to TRBD1 or TRBD2 (5 bases each). The ends were cut back, 6 bases at V and 6 bases at J, with 21 bases in the middle. In germline, CDR1 is MNHNS, CDR2 SASEGT. There are 15 residues in the CDR3. The CDR3 coding sequence is TGTGCCAGCAGAATATCAGCCAGGGAGTCGGGCGAGCAGTACTTC. This sequence encodes CASRISARESGEQYF.

The rearrangement links TRBV15 to TRBJ2-2, with D unresolved. This CDR3 comprises 14 residues. The V and J ends lost 0 bases and 4 bases respectively, with 6 bases between them. In germline, CDR1 is LNHNV, CDR2 YYDKDF (reference sequence). In DNA form, the CDR3 reads TGTGCCACCAGCAGAGAGAGAGCCACCGGGGAGCTGTTTTTT. Translated: CATSRERATGELFF.

This chain joins TRBV6-1 and TRBJ2-2; D gene ambiguous. The CDR3 sequence is 14 residues long. CDR1 and CDR2 from the germline V gene are MNHNS and SASEGT. The V gene lost 2 bases and the J gene lost 6 bases, with 10 bases spanning the gap. The CDR3 nucleotides read TGTGCCAGCAGTGAAATTGGAGCGTCCGGGGAGCTGTTTTTT. Protein product: CASSEIGASGELFF.

This clone is classed as medium-sized. The gene calls are TRBV18 and TRBJ1-5, with D maybe TRBD1 (6 bases). This CDR3 has 14 residues. V lost 4 bases and J lost 7, with 14 bases in between. Germline lookup yields CDR1 KGHSH and CDR2 LQKENI. The CDR3 nucleotides are TGTGCCAGCTCACAGTCGGGGGCGGGACAGCCCCAGCATTTT. Translating gives CASSQSGAGQPQHF.

V and J are TRBV6-5 and TRBJ1-1; D is perhaps TRBD1 (6 bases). The V end lost 8 bases, the J end lost 11 bases, and 9 bases lay between the germline ends. CDR3 length equals 9 residues. Germline lookup yields CDR1 MNHEY and CDR2 SVGAGI. For the CDR3, the DNA is TGTGCCAGCGAGGGGGGGGCTTTCTTT. Its protein product is CASEGGAFF.

The rearrangement uses TRBV7-6 and TRBJ2-1; no reliable D call. The CDR3 covers 13 residues. Germline lookup yields CDR1 SGHVS and CDR2 FNYEAQ. V was shortened by 6 bases and J by 6 bases, with 12 bases between the two germline ends. The CDR3 DNA follows: TGTGCCAGCAGTCCGACATGGGGCAATGAGCAGTTCTTC. This gives the protein CASSPTWGNEQFF.

This sequence joins TRBV2 and TRBJ1-4, with TRBD1 identical over 10 bases. Germline CDR1 is SNHLY and CDR2 is FYNNEI. V dropped 5 bases and J dropped 6; count of bases not matched to a gene: 6. There are 15 residues in the CDR3. CDR3 DNA: TGTGCCAGCAGTCCCCAGGGACAGGGGTATGAAAAACTGTTTTTT. Its translation: CASSPQGQGYEKLFF.